These T cell receptor beta chains were read from a single sample in a study of T-cell reconstitution after alpha-beta-depleted transplantation in children. TCRdb reanalysed the PCR reads using MiXCR and keeps one entry per CDR3 protein. The data contain about 360,000 distinct CDR3 sequences, roughly 14% of them singletons. This specimen was PBMCs, taken from the stem cell graft. The receptor set was obtained from a human donor who donated a stem cell graft to a child with Fanconi anemia. Each CDR3 is given with its conserved first and last residue. D genes are given only for firm matches. A row's size may be missing; if present it is once, few, many or a size class.

abundance: many
j_gene: TRBJ2-7
v_gene: TRBV29-1
d_gene: NA
CDR3aa: CSVEGLVPYEQYF
CDR3nt: TGCAGCGTTGAGGGCCTAGTCCCCTACGAGCAGTACTTC

abundance: few
j_gene: TRBJ1-1
v_gene: TRBV12-3/TRBV12-4
d_gene: NA
CDR3aa: CASTLSSYNTEAFF
CDR3nt: TGTGCCAGCACCCTAAGTTCGTACAACACTGAAGCTTTCTTT

abundance: many
j_gene: TRBJ1-4
v_gene: TRBV18
d_gene: TRBD1
CDR3aa: CASSPGTVNEKLFF
CDR3nt: TGTGCCAGCAGCCCCGGGACAGTTAATGAAAAACTGTTTTTT

abundance: many
j_gene: TRBJ2-2
v_gene: TRBV5-1
d_gene: NA
CDR3aa: CASSSGRSYTGELFF
CDR3nt: TGCGCCAGCAGCTCAGGGAGATCTTACACCGGGGAGCTGTTTTTT

abundance: NA
j_gene: TRBJ2-1
v_gene: TRBV4-3
d_gene: NA
CDR3aa: CASSQNLEGEQFF
CDR3nt: TGCGCCAGCAGCCAAAATCTCGAGGGGGAGCAGTTCTTC

abundance: many
j_gene: TRBJ2-5
v_gene: TRBV7-8
d_gene: NA
CDR3aa: CASSLRGSGRQETQYF
CDR3nt: TGTGCCAGCAGCTTAAGGGGATCGGGCAGACAAGAGACCCAGTACTTC

abundance: few
j_gene: TRBJ2-4
v_gene: TRBV7-2
d_gene: NA
CDR3aa: CASSQQGGKNIQYF
CDR3nt: TGTGCCAGCAGCCAACAGGGCGGCAAAAACATTCAGTACTTC

abundance: many
j_gene: TRBJ1-2
v_gene: TRBV3-1
d_gene: NA
CDR3aa: CASSQGEAGYTF
CDR3nt: TGTGCCAGCAGCCAGGGAGAGGCTGGCTACACCTTC

abundance: NA
j_gene: TRBJ1-1
v_gene: TRBV5-4
d_gene: TRBD1
CDR3aa: CASSLSTGTGNTEAFF
CDR3nt: TGTGCCAGCAGCCTAAGCACCGGGACAGGGAACACTGAAGCTTTCTTT

abundance: NA
j_gene: TRBJ1-2
v_gene: TRBV4-3
d_gene: NA
CDR3aa: CASSQDLGSSYGYTF
CDR3nt: TGCGCCAGCAGCCAAGATCTAGGGTCAAGCTATGGCTACACCTTC

abundance: few
j_gene: TRBJ1-5
v_gene: TRBV20-1
d_gene: TRBD1
CDR3aa: CSAGQGGGGRPQHF
CDR3nt: TGCAGTGCTGGACAGGGTGGGGGCGGAAGGCCCCAGCATTTT

abundance: once
j_gene: TRBJ2-4
v_gene: TRBV5-1
d_gene: TRBD1
CDR3aa: CASSEPGQGLKGNIQYF
CDR3nt: TGCGCCAGCAGCGAACCGGGACAGGGTCTTAAGGGAAACATTCAGTACTTC

abundance: NA
j_gene: TRBJ2-1
v_gene: TRBV24-1
d_gene: TRBD1
CDR3aa: CATNPGQGLNEQFF
CDR3nt: TGTGCCACCAACCCGGGACAGGGTCTGAATGAGCAGTTCTTC

abundance: many
j_gene: TRBJ1-4
v_gene: TRBV12-3/TRBV12-4
d_gene: NA
CDR3aa: CASSPRGGIGEKLFF
CDR3nt: TGTGCCAGCAGTCCCCGTGGGGGCATAGGGGAAAAACTGTTTTTT

abundance: many
j_gene: TRBJ2-7
v_gene: TRBV12-3/TRBV12-4
d_gene: NA
CDR3aa: CASSYRERTYEQYF
CDR3nt: TGTGCCAGCAGTTACAGGGAAAGAACCTACGAGCAGTACTTC

abundance: many
j_gene: TRBJ2-5
v_gene: TRBV6-2/TRBV6-3
d_gene: TRBD1
CDR3aa: CASSYQGARETQYF
CDR3nt: TGTGCCAGCAGTTACCAGGGGGCGCGGGAGACCCAGTACTTC

abundance: many
j_gene: TRBJ2-1
v_gene: TRBV18
d_gene: NA
CDR3aa: CASSTGPPPHNEQFF
CDR3nt: TGTGCCAGCTCCACGGGACCTCCACCCCACAATGAGCAGTTCTTC

abundance: few
j_gene: TRBJ1-3
v_gene: TRBV10-3
d_gene: TRBD1
CDR3aa: CAISPVDRTGNTIYF
CDR3nt: TGTGCCATCAGCCCCGTGGACAGGACAGGAAACACCATATATTTT

abundance: NA
j_gene: TRBJ1-6
v_gene: TRBV7-8
d_gene: NA
CDR3aa: CASSLEPGAMDSPLHF
CDR3nt: TGTGCCAGCAGCTTAGAACCGGGGGCAATGGATTCACCCCTCCACTTT

abundance: many
j_gene: TRBJ1-5
v_gene: TRBV18
d_gene: NA
CDR3aa: CASSTRGNQPQHF
CDR3nt: TGTGCCAGCTCGACAAGGGGCAATCAGCCCCAGCATTTT

abundance: NA
j_gene: TRBJ1-1
v_gene: TRBV6-5
d_gene: NA
CDR3aa: CASSYSQMNTEAFF
CDR3nt: TGTGCCAGCAGTTACTCACAAATGAACACTGAAGCTTTCTTT

abundance: NA
j_gene: TRBJ2-3
v_gene: TRBV7-7
d_gene: NA
CDR3aa: CATSFSVADTQYF
CDR3nt: TGTGCTACCAGCTTTAGTGTGGCAGATACGCAGTATTTT

abundance: NA
j_gene: TRBJ2-1
v_gene: TRBV27
d_gene: TRBD1
CDR3aa: CASSLTGGAGEQFF
CDR3nt: TGTGCCAGCAGTTTGACAGGGGGCGCCGGTGAGCAGTTCTTC

abundance: few
j_gene: TRBJ1-5
v_gene: TRBV5-8
d_gene: NA
CDR3aa: CASNPWVGSNQPQHF
CDR3nt: TGTGCCAGCAACCCGTGGGTAGGGAGCAATCAGCCCCAGCATTTT

abundance: NA
j_gene: TRBJ2-2
v_gene: TRBV7-8
d_gene: NA
CDR3aa: CASSLKPNSANTGELFF
CDR3nt: TGTGCCAGCAGCTTAAAACCCAACAGCGCGAACACCGGGGAGCTGTTTTTT

abundance: many
j_gene: TRBJ2-1
v_gene: TRBV27
d_gene: NA
CDR3aa: CASSFLRGPQFF
CDR3nt: TGTGCCAGCAGCTTTTTAAGGGGCCCGCAGTTCTTC

abundance: NA
j_gene: TRBJ2-3
v_gene: TRBV5-4
d_gene: NA
CDR3aa: CASSSLLEDTQYF
CDR3nt: TGTGCCAGCAGCTCCCTCCTGGAAGATACGCAGTATTTT

abundance: many
j_gene: TRBJ1-6
v_gene: TRBV6-5
d_gene: NA
CDR3aa: CASSYMVSGYSPLHF
CDR3nt: TGTGCCAGCAGTTACATGGTCTCGGGGTACTCACCCCTCCACTTT

abundance: NA
j_gene: TRBJ1-5
v_gene: TRBV6-2/TRBV6-3
d_gene: NA
CDR3aa: CASSYFLARGNQPQHF
CDR3nt: TGTGCCAGCAGTTACTTTCTAGCCCGGGGCAATCAGCCCCAGCATTTT

abundance: many
j_gene: TRBJ2-2
v_gene: TRBV5-6
d_gene: TRBD2
CDR3aa: CASSLWGTINTGELFF
CDR3nt: TGTGCCAGCAGCTTGTGGGGGACTATTAACACCGGGGAGCTGTTTTTT

abundance: few
j_gene: TRBJ2-7
v_gene: TRBV30
d_gene: NA
CDR3aa: CAWSWERYEQYF
CDR3nt: TGTGCCTGGAGTTGGGAGAGGTACGAGCAGTACTTC

abundance: NA
j_gene: TRBJ1-2
v_gene: TRBV28
d_gene: NA
CDR3aa: CASSPWTENYGYTF
CDR3nt: TGTGCCAGCAGCCCTTGGACGGAAAACTATGGCTACACCTTC